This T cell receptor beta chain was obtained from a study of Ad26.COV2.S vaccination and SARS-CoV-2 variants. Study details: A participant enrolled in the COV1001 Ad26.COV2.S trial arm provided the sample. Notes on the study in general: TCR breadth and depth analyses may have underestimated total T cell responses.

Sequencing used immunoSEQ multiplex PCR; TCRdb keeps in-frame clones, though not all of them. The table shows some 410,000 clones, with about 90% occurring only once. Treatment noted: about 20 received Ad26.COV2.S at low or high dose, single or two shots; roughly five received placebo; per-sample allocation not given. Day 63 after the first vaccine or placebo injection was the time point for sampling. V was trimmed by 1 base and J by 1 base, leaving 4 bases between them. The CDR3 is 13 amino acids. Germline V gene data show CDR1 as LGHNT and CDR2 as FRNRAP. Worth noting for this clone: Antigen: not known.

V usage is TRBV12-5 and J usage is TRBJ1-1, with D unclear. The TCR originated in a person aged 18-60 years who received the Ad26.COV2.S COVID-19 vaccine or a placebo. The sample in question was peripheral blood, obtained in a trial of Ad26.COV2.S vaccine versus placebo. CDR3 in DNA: TGTGCTAGTGGTTTGGAAAGGAACACTGAAGCTTTCTTT. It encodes CASGLERNTEAFF.